A few counts support the clone carrying this T cell receptor beta chain. The sample has other DNA sequences that encode this CDR3 too. This CDR3 is 12 amino acids long. Germline V gene data show CDR1 as LNHDA and CDR2 as SQIVND (reference sequence). Trimming stripped 7 bases from V and 1 base from J, with 7 bases between. These data are taken from a study of blood T cell repertoires in COVID-19. Study information: Sources were T cells, B-cell-depleted T cells, or PBMCs; the material itself was cDNA or gDNA.

Clones were read by immunoSEQ multiplex PCR, and TCRdb kept only the in-frame ones, dropping some. Among about 220,000 clones listed, approximately 90% were seen once. Each participant's cohort was designated according to participant-reported clinical history. Recovery among Cohort 3 donors was established by two negative PCRs, clearance, or symptom resolution. This clonotype was obtained from a woman aged 30 to 39 who had recovered from COVID-19. Sequenced sample: PBMCs or T cells enriched from blood (not recorded which). This chain connects TRBV19 to TRBJ1-2; no reliable D call. CDR3 DNA: TGTGCCAGTACTGGCCGTAACTATGGCTACACCTTC. Translation gives CASTGRNYGYTF.